Following are 10 T cell receptor beta chains from one sample sequenced in a study of regulatory and conventional T cells in RAG deficiency. The assay was immunoSEQ multiplex PCR, and TCRdb's table has in-frame clones only and misses some. The sample includes approximately 28,000 clones, more than 90% of them seen just once. Genomic DNA came from blood conventional CD4+ T cells gated CD25-low CD127-high. The same sample was also used in a study of regulatory T cells. That study reports: The primer mix had 52 TRBV and 13 TRBJ primers.

Sequenced material: CD25- CD4+ T cells sorted from blood. The source is a human donor in good health.

V is TRBV7-2 and J is TRBJ2-7, with D tentatively TRBD1 (6 bases). Germline-derived CDR1 and CDR2 are SGHTA and FQGNSA. V shed 5 bases and J shed 0 bases, with 26 bases lying between them. This CDR3 is built from 19 residues. This chain's CDR3 is CASSQRGSRSASNSYEQYF. The DNA of the CDR3 is TGTGCCAGCAGCCAAAGGGGGAGCAGGTCAGCAAGCAACTCCTACGAGCAGTACTTC.

The gene calls are TRBV15 and TRBJ2-3; TRBD2 agrees at 15 bases. Germline V gene sequence: CDR1 LNHNV, CDR2 YYDKDF (reference sequence). J lost 3 bases, V lost 1 base, and 2 bases had no gene match. The length of the CDR3 is 17 residues. DNA of the CDR3: TGTGCCACCAGCAGAGCGGGGACTAGCGGGGGGACAGATACGCAGTATTTT. Encoded protein: CATSRAGTSGGTDTQYF.

This CDR3 is CASSPRSWDQPQHF. CDR3 sequence (DNA): TGTGCCAGCAGCCCTAGGTCCTGGGATCAGCCCCAGCATTTT. The chain couples TRBV9 to TRBJ1-5; D gene ambiguous. The CDR3 contains 14 residues. Germline V CDR1 and CDR2: SGDLS, YYNGEE. Trimming pared 4 bases from V and 5 bases from J, leaving 13 bases between.

The chain joins TRBV5-1 to TRBJ1-2; D is uncertain. Germline assignment: CDR1 SGHRS and CDR2 YFSETQ. The CDR3 has 14 residues. V lost 5 bases and J 4 bases, leaving 15 bases between the germline ends. In DNA form, the CDR3 reads TGCGCCAGCAGTTGGAGGGAAGATAGCTATGGCTACACCTTC. It translates to CASSWREDSYGYTF.

The J gene is TRBJ1-1, the V gene TRBV6-5; weak D call: TRBD1 (5 bases). CDR1 MNHEY and CDR2 SVGAGI come from the germline V gene. Trimming removed 0 bases at V and 3 bases at J, with 8 bases between. The CDR3 totals 14 residues. The CDR3 loop reads CASSYSGGDTEAFF. CDR3 coding DNA: TGTGCCAGCAGTTACTCGGGGGGGGACACTGAAGCTTTCTTT.

This clone has a single count. This chain joins TRBV7-3 and TRBJ2-2, with TRBD2 matching over 14 bases. The CDR3 has 18 residues. Per germline, CDR1 SGHTA and CDR2 FQGTGA. Unmatched junction bases numbered 7, after V lost 3 bases and J lost 4 bases. The CDR3 sequence: CASSFTPGLAGGTGELFF. In DNA form, the CDR3 reads TGTGCCAGCAGCTTCACCCCTGGACTAGCGGGGGGCACCGGGGAGCTGTTTTTT.

The chain employs TRBV7-2 and TRBJ2-1; TRBD2 might be the D (6 bases). Trimming stripped 5 bases from V and 0 bases from J, with 11 bases between. There are 15 residues in the CDR3. In germline, CDR1 is SGHTA, CDR2 FQGNSA. The CDR3 nucleotides are TGTGCCAGCAGCAGACTAGTTAGCTCCTACAATGAGCAGTTCTTC. Its translation is CASSRLVSSYNEQFF.

The V gene is TRBV6-5, the J gene TRBJ1-3, with TRBD1 matching 9 bases. The length of the CDR3 is 15 residues. The trim removed 6 bases at V and 4 bases at J, leaving 7 bases unmatched. Germline V gene sequence: CDR1 MNHEY, CDR2 SVGAGI. CDR3 protein: CASRLQGAGGNTIYF. The CDR3 DNA reads TGTGCCAGCAGATTACAGGGGGCTGGGGGAAACACCATATATTTT.

This chain joins TRBV6-1 and TRBJ2-7; 10 bases are a match to TRBD1. Per germline, CDR1 MNHNS and CDR2 SASEGT. The CDR3 spans 14 residues. V shed 5 bases and J 4 bases; nucleotides not matched to a gene: 5. The CDR3 DNA reads TGTGCCAGCAGTCCGGGACAGGGGATGTACGAGCAGTACTTC. Translating it yields CASSPGQGMYEQYF.

The chain recombines TRBV7-9 with TRBJ1-2; D call uncertain. Germline V gene data show CDR1 as SEHNR and CDR2 as FQNEAQ (reference sequence). There are 17 residues in the CDR3. Trimming stripped 1 base from V and 3 bases from J, with 18 bases between. In DNA, the CDR3 is TGTGCCAGCAGCTTAGTAAGGCGGGCGGCTTCGGACTATGGCTACACCTTC. As protein: CASSLVRRAASDYGYTF.